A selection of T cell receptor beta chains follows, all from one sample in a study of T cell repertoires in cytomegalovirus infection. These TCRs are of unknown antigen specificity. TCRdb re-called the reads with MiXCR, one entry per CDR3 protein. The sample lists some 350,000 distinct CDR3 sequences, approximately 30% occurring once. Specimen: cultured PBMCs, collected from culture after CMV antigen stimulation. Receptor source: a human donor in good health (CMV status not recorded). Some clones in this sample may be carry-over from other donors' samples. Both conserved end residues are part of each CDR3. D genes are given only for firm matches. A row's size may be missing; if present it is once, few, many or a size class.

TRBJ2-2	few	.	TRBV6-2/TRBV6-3	CASNQVFGELFF	TGTGCCAGCAACCAAGTATTCGGGGAGCTGTTTTTT
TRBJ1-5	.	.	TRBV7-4	CASSSEQTESQPQHF	TGTGCCAGCAGCTCGGAACAGACAGAGTCGCAGCCCCAGCATTTT
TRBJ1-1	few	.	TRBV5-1	CASSPPGETEAFF	TGCGCCAGCAGCCCCCCCGGGGAGACTGAAGCTTTCTTT
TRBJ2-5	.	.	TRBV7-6	CASSLAERQETQYF	TGTGCCAGCAGCTTAGCGGAGAGGCAAGAGACCCAGTACTTC
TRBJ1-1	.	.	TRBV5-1	CASSLGVGARGHTEAFF	TGCGCCAGCAGCTTGGGGGTCGGGGCGAGAGGTCACACTGAAGCTTTCTTT
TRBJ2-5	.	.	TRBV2	CATGQGLARETQYF	TGTGCCACCGGACAGGGACTAGCCCGGGAGACCCAGTACTTC
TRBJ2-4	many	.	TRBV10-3	CAIRAGTLAKNIQYF	TGTGCCATCAGAGCCGGGACTTTAGCCAAAAACATTCAGTACTTC
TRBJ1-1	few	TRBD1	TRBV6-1	CASSTRTTGARTEAFF	TGTGCCAGCAGTACACGAACCACAGGGGCGCGGACTGAAGCTTTCTTT
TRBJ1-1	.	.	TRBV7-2	CASSTPTQFGAEAFF	TGTGCCAGCAGCACCCCCACTCAGTTCGGTGCTGAAGCTTTCTTT
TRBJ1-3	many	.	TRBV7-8	CASSSRPGPSSGNTIYF	TGTGCCAGCAGCTCGAGGCCGGGACCGAGCTCTGGAAACACCATATATTTT
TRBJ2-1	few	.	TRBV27	CASSLAARYNEQFF	TGTGCCAGCAGTTTAGCAGCCCGCTACAATGAGCAGTTCTTC
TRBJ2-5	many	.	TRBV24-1	CATSDFSEAGPTTSETQYF	TGTGCCACCAGTGATTTTAGCGAGGCTGGCCCAACAACTTCAGAGACCCAGTACTTC
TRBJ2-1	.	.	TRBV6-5	CASSYGGASGNEQFF	TGTGCCAGCAGTTACGGAGGGGCATCCGGCAATGAGCAGTTCTTC
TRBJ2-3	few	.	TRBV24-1	CATSPGEVGRTDTQYF	TGTGCCACCAGCCCCGGGGAGGTCGGGCGCACAGATACGCAGTATTTT
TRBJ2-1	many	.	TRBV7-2	CASSLGREYRNEQFF	TGTGCCAGCAGCTTAGGTCGGGAGTATAGGAATGAGCAGTTCTTC
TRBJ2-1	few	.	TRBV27	CASSPSGVNEQFF	TGTGCCAGCAGTCCGTCAGGGGTTAATGAGCAGTTCTTC
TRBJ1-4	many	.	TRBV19	CASSAGSSQKLFF	TGTGCCAGTAGTGCCGGGTCCAGTCAAAAACTGTTTTTT
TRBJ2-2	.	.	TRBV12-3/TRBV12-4	CASSSILSGTGELFF	TGTGCCAGCAGCTCTATACTCTCGGGGACCGGGGAGCTGTTTTTT
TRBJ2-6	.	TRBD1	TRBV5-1	CASSYSGQGRGANVLTF	TGCGCCAGCAGCTATTCCGGACAGGGGCGCGGGGCCAACGTCCTGACTTTC
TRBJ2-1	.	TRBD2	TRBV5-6	CASSWGPGLAGHNEQFF	TGTGCCAGCAGCTGGGGCCCAGGACTAGCGGGCCACAATGAGCAGTTCTTC
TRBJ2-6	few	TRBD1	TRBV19	CASSKTNLRDRVVSGANVLTF	TGTGCCAGTAGCAAAACCAACCTGAGGGACAGGGTGGTTTCTGGGGCCAACGTCCTGACTTTC
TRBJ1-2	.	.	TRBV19	CASSIGARTNYGYTF	TGTGCCAGTAGTATAGGCGCAAGAACTAACTATGGCTACACCTTC
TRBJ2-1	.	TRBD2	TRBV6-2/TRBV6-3	CASSRAGVFNEQFF	TGTGCCAGCAGTCGGGCGGGGGTTTTTAATGAGCAGTTCTTC
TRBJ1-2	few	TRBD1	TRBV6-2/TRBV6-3	CASSYVHRGYGYTF	TGTGCCAGCAGTTACGTTCACAGGGGCTATGGCTACACCTTC
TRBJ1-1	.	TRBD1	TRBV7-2	CASRTGGSNTEAFF	TGTGCCAGCAGGACAGGGGGCTCGAACACTGAAGCTTTCTTT
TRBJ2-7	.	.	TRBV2	CASRPETGWTYEQYF	TGTGCCAGCCGGCCCGAGACGGGATGGACCTACGAGCAGTACTTC
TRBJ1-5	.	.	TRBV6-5	CASSLIMGNQPQHF	TGTGCCAGCAGTTTAATAATGGGTAATCAGCCCCAGCATTTT
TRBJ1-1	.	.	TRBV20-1	CSAGTAEAFF	TGCAGTGCCGGGACGGCTGAAGCTTTCTTT
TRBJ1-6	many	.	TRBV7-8	CATTEGSGTYSPLHF	TGTGCCACCACGGAAGGGTCTGGGACCTATTCACCCCTCCACTTT
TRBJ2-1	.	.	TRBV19	CASSSYDGASIYNEQFF	TGTGCCAGTAGTTCCTACGACGGGGCTAGTATCTACAATGAGCAGTTCTTC
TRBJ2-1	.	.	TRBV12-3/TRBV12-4	CASSSNVAGHHINEQFF	TGTGCCAGCAGTTCCAACGTGGCGGGCCACCACATAAATGAGCAGTTCTTC
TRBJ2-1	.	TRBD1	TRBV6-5	CASSRLKPRGLVDEQFF	TGTGCCAGCAGTCGATTAAAGCCCAGGGGGCTCGTAGATGAGCAGTTCTTC
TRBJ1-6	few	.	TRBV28	CASSLVIGAGNSPLHF	TGTGCCAGCAGTTTAGTTATAGGGGCAGGGAATTCACCCCTCCACTTT
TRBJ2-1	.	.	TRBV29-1	CSVGAIAVYNEQFF	TGCAGCGTTGGGGCCATAGCGGTGTACAATGAGCAGTTCTTC
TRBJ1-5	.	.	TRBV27	CATSGEGNQPQHF	TGTGCCACGTCAGGGGAAGGCAATCAGCCCCAGCATTTT
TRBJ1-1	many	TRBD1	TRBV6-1	CASKDRGGTEAFF	TGTGCCAGCAAGGACAGGGGTGGCACTGAAGCTTTCTTT
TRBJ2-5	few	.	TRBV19	CASSIGTRLDQETQYF	TGTGCCAGTAGTATTGGGACGAGACTGGACCAAGAGACCCAGTACTTC
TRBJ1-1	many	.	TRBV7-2	CASSLDPAKGGAFF	TGTGCCAGCAGCTTAGACCCAGCCAAGGGGGGGGCTTTCTTT
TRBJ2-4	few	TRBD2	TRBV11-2	CASSPGLAGESWAKNIQYF	TGTGCCAGCAGCCCCGGGCTAGCGGGAGAGTCGTGGGCCAAAAACATTCAGTACTTC
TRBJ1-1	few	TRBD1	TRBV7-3	CASRASGGPTEAFF	TGTGCCAGCAGGGCCTCAGGGGGCCCTACTGAAGCTTTCTTT
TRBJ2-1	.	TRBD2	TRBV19	CASRLRLAGASYQNEQFF	TGTGCCAGTAGGCTAAGACTAGCGGGAGCTTCGTATCAGAATGAGCAGTTCTTC
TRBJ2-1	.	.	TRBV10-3	CATKPLASNEQFF	TGTGCCACCAAGCCACTAGCCTCCAATGAGCAGTTCTTC
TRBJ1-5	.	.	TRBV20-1	CSARDMRDANNQPQHF	TGCAGTGCTAGAGATATGCGGGACGCGAACAATCAGCCCCAGCATTTT
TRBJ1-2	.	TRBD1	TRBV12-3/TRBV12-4	CASSRGQGDYGYTF	TGTGCCAGCAGCCGGGGACAGGGCGACTATGGCTACACCTTC
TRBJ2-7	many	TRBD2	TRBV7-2	CASSLDHTSGLYEQYF	TGTGCCAGCAGCCTCGACCATACTAGCGGACTCTACGAGCAGTACTTC
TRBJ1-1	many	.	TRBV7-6	CASSLMDGILNTEAFF	TGTGCCAGCAGCTTGATGGACGGTATCCTGAACACTGAAGCTTTCTTT
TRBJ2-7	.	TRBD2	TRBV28	CASSSSYAGGHYEQYF	TGTGCCAGCAGTTCTTCTTACGCGGGAGGGCATTACGAGCAGTACTTC
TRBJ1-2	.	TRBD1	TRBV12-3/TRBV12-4	CASSERGQNYGYTF	TGTGCCAGCAGCGAACGGGGACAGAACTATGGCTACACCTTC
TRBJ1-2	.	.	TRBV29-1	CSVVRGNYGYTF	TGCAGCGTTGTCCGGGGGAACTATGGCTACACCTTC
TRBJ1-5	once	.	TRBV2	CASSDQGYSNQPQHF	TGTGCCAGCAGTGACCAGGGATATAGCAATCAGCCCCAGCATTTT
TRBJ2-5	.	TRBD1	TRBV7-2	CASSLGTGWKETQYF	TGTGCCAGCAGCTTAGGGACAGGTTGGAAGGAGACCCAGTACTTC
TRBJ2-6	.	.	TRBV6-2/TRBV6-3	CASSKTGDSSGANVLTF	TGTGCCAGCAGTAAGACAGGAGATAGCTCTGGGGCCAACGTCCTGACTTTC
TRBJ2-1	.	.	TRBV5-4	CASSAWAGRPQFF	TGTGCCAGCAGCGCGTGGGCGGGTCGCCCCCAGTTCTTC
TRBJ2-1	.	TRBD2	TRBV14	CASSQGLGTGGYNEQFF	TGTGCCAGCAGCCAGGGCTTGGGAACGGGGGGCTACAATGAGCAGTTCTTC
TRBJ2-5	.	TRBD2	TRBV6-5	CASSPGLAGGSGETQYF	TGTGCCAGCAGTCCAGGACTAGCGGGAGGTTCTGGGGAGACCCAGTACTTC